This T cell receptor beta chain was profiled in a study of vaccination and CD4 T cells after COVID-19. An Oncomine TCR Beta short-read assay was used to sequence the DNA from cultured CD4+ T cells. TCRdb redid the calling of the PCR reads with MiXCR, one entry per CDR3 protein. The data show around 4,600 distinct CDR3 sequences, roughly 44% seen once. Trimming removed 6 bases from V and 1 base from J, with 13 bases in between. This CDR3 is 15 amino acids long. Germline values: CDR1 MNHNS, CDR2 SASEGT. This clonotype was counted between two and nine times. Antigen specificity is unknown. The sample's treatment: approximately nine-day PBMC culture with coronavirus spike peptide pools or control peptides (ViraFEST assay).

This clonotype was sampled from a human donor who had recovered from COVID-19. The specimen was CD4+ T cells from blood, cultured in vitro. The V and J genes are TRBV6-1 and TRBJ2-4; a possible D gene is TRBD1 (5 bases). CDR3 residues: CASSRSDTAKNIQYF. The CDR3, as DNA: TGTGCCAGCAGCCGTTCGGACACGGCCAAAAACATTCAGTACTTC.